The T cell receptor beta chain under discussion was sequenced for a study of blood T cell repertoires in COVID-19. Overall study: COVID-19 samples from acute and convalescent phases originated in the United States, Italy and Spain. T cells, B-cell-depleted T cells, or PBMCs provided the cDNA or gDNA that served as material.

In the authors' methods: Reference gene primer amplification gave estimated nucleated cell counts. Libraries were prepared by immunoSEQ multiplex PCR; TCRdb keeps only in-frame clonotypes and omits some of them. The DNA gave D and trimming, while V, J and clone size come from that table. The top ten clones hold roughly 5.6% of a sample with around 120,000 clones, around 80% of them seen once. The V end was cut by 0 bases, the J end by 2 bases, with 8 bases between. The CDR3 has 14 amino acids. Germline V gene sequence: CDR1 SGHAT, CDR2 FQNNGV. Sequenced material: peripheral blood. J is TRBJ2-7 and V is TRBV11-2; D remains ambiguous. This clonotype originated in a man in his 70s with acute or convalescent COVID-19. CDR3 loop: CASSLDGPTYEQYF. The CDR3 bases are TGTGCCAGCAGCTTAGATGGGCCTACCTACGAGCAGTACTTC.